The TCR beta chain described here comes from a study of blood T cell repertoires in COVID-19 (dated by TCRdb to 2020 to 2022). Broadly, across the study: Samples from collaborators originated in the United States, Italy and Spain and spanned both the acute and convalescent phases of COVID-19. The dataset comprised deeply sampled blood TCRbeta repertoires from subjects exposed to, actively infected with, or recovered from COVID-19. The prospective study material was composed of cDNA or gDNA derived from T cells, B-cell-depleted T cells, or PBMCs. The sample metadata nearly always contained a de-identified subject ID, COVID-19 status, age in years and sex. The repertoires were released in a freely available public database meant as a resource for research on the immune response to SARS-CoV-2. Where available, HLA class I and class II types were obtained from metadata supplied by the sample provider rather than from assay-based typing. Samples came from the ongoing ImmuneRACE study (first 160 participants) plus 1,254 subjects from 6 global collaborators. The research as a whole found: Clinical and demographic metadata were provided uncurated, with the amount varying by source and participant.

As for this clone: Its antigen is still unknown. The sample holds no much larger clone one base away, and base qualities are not on file.

Taken from cysteine to phenylalanine, the CDR3 has 14 residues. This entry keeps only the CDR3 DNA: 42 bases, framed from base 1. V loses 0 bases of germline sequence and J loses 12 bases, and the interval between the two ends is 17 bases. CDR1 is given as SEHNR and CDR2 as FQNEAQ, both from the germline V gene (reference sequence). The immunoSEQ Assay, a bias-controlled multiplex PCR, was used to amplify TCRbeta CDR3 regions from genomic DNA. The study's processing was this. Nucleated cell counts per sample were estimated from amplification of reference gene primers within the assay. Sequence reads were collapsed and filtered to measure the absolute abundance of every unique TCRbeta CDR3 rearrangement. For each sample, productive Simpson clonality was calculated as the square root of Simpson's diversity index across productive rearrangements. TCRdb stores this immuneACCESS table with in-frame sequences only. Part of the clones is absent; in the studies checked, under half of the shortfall reflects unresolved V genes, and no reason is known for the rest. V, J and clone size derive from that table, while D and trimming were established from the DNA sequence. For this sample the table gives roughly 180,000 clones, of which about 80% were detected only once. Of the sample, around an eighth falls within the top ten clones.

Enrolling through a virtual design, the prospective study's participants ranged in age from roughly 18 to 89 years and lived across roughly 24 United States geographic areas. In the prospective study, participants were assigned to cohorts based on the clinical history participants reported in a screening survey and a study questionnaire. Exposed participants had been in contact, within 2 weeks of entering the study, with a person who had a PCR-confirmed or clinician-diagnosed case of COVID-19. In the prospective study, whole blood, serum and a nasopharyngeal or oropharyngeal swab were collected from each participant by mobile phlebotomists. Additional blood draws and questionnaires over an approximately 2-month period could optionally be provided by prospective study participants. Before DNA extraction, prospective study blood samples were shipped either frozen or at room temperature.

Sequenced input: PBMCs or T cells enriched from blood (not recorded which). This clonotype was obtained from a man in his sixties who had been exposed to COVID-19. The V and J genes are TRBV7-9 and TRBJ1-1; TRBD1 is perhaps the D gene, given 5 matching bases. Read as DNA, the sequence is TGTGCCAGCAGCTTAGCGGTAGGGGTATATAGAACTTTCTTT. This is translated as CASSLAVGVYRTFF.